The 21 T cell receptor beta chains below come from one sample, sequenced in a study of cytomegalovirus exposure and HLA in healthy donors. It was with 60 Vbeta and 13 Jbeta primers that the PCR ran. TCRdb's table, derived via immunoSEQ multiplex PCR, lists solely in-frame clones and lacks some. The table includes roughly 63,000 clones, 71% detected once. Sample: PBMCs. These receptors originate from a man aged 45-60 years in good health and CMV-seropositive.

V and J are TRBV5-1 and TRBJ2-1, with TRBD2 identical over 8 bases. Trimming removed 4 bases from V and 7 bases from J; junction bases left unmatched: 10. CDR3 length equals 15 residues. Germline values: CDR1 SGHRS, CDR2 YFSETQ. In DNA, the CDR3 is TGCGCCAGCAGCCGAGGGAGCGGGAGTGGGAATGAGCAGTTCTTC. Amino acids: CASSRGSGSGNEQFF.

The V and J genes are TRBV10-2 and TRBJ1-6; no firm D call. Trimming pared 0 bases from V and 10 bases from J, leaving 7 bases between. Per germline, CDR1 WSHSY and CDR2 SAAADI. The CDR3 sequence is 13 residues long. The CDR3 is CASSESGRSPLHF. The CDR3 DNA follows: TGCGCCAGCAGTGAGTCTGGGAGGTCACCCCTCCACTTT.

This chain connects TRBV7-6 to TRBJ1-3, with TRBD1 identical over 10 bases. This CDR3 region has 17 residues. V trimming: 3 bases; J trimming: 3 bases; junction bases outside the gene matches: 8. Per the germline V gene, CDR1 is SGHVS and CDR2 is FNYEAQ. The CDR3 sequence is CASSLAGTGAIGNTIYF. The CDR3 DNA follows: TGTGCCAGCAGCTTGGCCGGGACAGGGGCTATTGGAAACACCATATATTTT.

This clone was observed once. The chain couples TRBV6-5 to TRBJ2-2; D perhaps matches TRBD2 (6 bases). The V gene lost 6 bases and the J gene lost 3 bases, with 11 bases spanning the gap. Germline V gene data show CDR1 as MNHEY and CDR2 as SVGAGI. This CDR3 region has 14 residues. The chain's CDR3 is CASRPGLHTGELFF. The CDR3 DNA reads TGTGCCAGCAGGCCGGGACTTCACACCGGGGAGCTGTTTTTT.

CDR3 nucleotide sequence: TGTGCCTGGGGGGGGGCAAGCTCCTACAATGAGCAGTTCTTC. This codes for CAWGGASSYNEQFF. V is TRBV30 and J is TRBJ2-1, with D possibly being TRBD2 (7 bases). The CDR3 totals 14 residues. V was clipped by 5 bases and J by 0 bases, with 11 bases between them. Per the germline V gene, CDR1 is GTSNPN and CDR2 is SVGIG (reference sequence).

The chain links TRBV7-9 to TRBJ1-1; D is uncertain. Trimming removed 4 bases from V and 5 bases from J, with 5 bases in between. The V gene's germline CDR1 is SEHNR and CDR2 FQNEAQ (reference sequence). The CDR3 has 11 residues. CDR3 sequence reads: CASSSLTEAFF. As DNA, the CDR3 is TGTGCCAGCAGCTCTCTAACTGAAGCTTTCTTT.

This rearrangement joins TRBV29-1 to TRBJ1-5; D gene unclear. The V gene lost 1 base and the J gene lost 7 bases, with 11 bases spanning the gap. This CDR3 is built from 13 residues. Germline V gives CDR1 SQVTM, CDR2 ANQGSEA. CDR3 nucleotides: TGCAGCGTTGAAGGGGAAGCGGGGCAGCCCCAGCATTTT. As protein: CSVEGEAGQPQHF.

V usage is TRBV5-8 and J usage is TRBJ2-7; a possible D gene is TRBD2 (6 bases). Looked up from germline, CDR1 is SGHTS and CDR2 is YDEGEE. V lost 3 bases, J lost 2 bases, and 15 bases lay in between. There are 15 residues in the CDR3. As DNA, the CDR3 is TGTGCCAGCAGCTCCGGGACTTGGATCCCCTACGAGCAGTACTTC. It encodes CASSSGTWIPYEQYF.

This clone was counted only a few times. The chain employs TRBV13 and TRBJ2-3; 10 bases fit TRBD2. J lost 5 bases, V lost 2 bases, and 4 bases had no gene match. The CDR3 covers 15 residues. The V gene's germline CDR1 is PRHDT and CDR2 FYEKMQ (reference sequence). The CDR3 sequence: CASSLRSGRGDTQYF. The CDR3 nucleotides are TGTGCCAGCAGCTTAAGGAGCGGGAGGGGAGATACGCAGTATTTT.

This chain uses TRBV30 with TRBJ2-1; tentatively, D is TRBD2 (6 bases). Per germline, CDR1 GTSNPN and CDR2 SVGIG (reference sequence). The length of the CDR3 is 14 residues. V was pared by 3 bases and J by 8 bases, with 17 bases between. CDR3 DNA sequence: TGTGCCTGGAGCCTCGGTGGAGGGGCCGATGAGCAGTTCTTC. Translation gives CAWSLGGGADEQFF.

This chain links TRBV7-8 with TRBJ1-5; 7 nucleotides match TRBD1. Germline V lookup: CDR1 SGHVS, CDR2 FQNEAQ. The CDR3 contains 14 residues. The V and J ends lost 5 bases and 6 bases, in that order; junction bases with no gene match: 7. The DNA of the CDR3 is TGTGCCAGCAGCCGAACAGGGGCTAGTCAGCCCCAGCATTTT. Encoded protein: CASSRTGASQPQHF.

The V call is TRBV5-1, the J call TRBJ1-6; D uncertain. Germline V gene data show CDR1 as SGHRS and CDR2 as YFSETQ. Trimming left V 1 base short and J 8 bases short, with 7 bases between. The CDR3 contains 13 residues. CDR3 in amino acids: CASSLRTDSPLHF. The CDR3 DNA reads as TGCGCCAGCAGCTTGAGAACAGATTCACCCCTCCACTTT.

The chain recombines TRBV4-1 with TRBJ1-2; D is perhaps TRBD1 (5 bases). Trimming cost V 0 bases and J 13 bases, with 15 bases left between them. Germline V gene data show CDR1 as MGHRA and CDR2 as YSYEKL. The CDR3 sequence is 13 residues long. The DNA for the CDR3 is TGCGCCAGCAGCCAAGATAGGGAGGGGAGTCGCACCTTC. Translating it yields CASSQDREGSRTF.

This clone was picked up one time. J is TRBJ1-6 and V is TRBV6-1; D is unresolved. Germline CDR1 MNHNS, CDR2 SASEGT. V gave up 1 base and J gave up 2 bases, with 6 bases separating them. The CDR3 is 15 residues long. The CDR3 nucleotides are TGTGCCAGCAGTGAAGGAACTACCTATAATTCACCCCTCCACTTT. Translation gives CASSEGTTYNSPLHF.

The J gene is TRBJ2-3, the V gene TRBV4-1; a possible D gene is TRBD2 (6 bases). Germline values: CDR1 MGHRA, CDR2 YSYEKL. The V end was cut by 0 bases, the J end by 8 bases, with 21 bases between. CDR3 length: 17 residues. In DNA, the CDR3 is TGCGCCAGCAGCCAAGATCATGGGGGGTCTGGCTTGGGTACGCAGTATTTT. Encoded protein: CASSQDHGGSGLGTQYF.

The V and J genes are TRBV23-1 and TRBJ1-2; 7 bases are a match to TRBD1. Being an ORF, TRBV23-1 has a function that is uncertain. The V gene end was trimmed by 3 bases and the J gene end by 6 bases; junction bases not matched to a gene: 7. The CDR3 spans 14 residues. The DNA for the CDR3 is TGCGCCAGCAGTCACGAAGACAGGGCTGATGGCTACACCTTC. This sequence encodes CASSHEDRADGYTF.

Here the CDR3 reads CASSLAADSQNTEAFF. The DNA of the CDR3 is TGTGCCAGCAGCTTGGCCGCAGACTCTCAGAACACTGAAGCTTTCTTT. The rearrangement uses TRBV5-6 and TRBJ1-1, with D unresolved. Germline lookup yields CDR1 SGHDT and CDR2 YYEEEE. Trimming took 0 bases from V and 1 from J, leaving 13 bases between them. The CDR3 runs to 16 residues.

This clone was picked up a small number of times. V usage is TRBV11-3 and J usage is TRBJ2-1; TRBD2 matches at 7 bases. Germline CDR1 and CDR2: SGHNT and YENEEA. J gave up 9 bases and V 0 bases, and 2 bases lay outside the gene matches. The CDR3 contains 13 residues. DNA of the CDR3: TGTGCCAGCAGCTTAGAGCGGGAGCTTGAGCAGTTCTTC. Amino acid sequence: CASSLERELEQFF.

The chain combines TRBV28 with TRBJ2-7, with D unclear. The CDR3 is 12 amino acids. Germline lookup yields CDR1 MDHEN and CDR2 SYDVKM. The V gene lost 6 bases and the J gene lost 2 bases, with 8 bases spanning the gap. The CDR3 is CASSTDPYEQYF. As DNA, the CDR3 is TGTGCCAGCAGCACAGACCCCTACGAGCAGTACTTC.

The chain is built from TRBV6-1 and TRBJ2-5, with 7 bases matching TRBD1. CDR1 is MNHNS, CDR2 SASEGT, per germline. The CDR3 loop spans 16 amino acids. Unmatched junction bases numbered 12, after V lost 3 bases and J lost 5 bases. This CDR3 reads CASSDPRQGRRETQYF. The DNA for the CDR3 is TGTGCCAGCAGTGACCCCCGACAGGGCCGGCGGGAGACCCAGTACTTC.

As DNA, the CDR3 is TGTGCCAGCAGCTCCTGGGGGAGGAGGACTGAAGCTTTCTTT. Translation: CASSSWGRRTEAFF. The chain carries TRBV5-4 and TRBJ1-1, with D maybe TRBD1 (5 bases). CDR1 is SGHNT, CDR2 YYREEE, per germline (reference sequence). The CDR3 consists of 14 residues. Trimming pared 3 bases from V and 5 bases from J, leaving 14 bases between.